This entry concerns a single TCR beta chain. The antigen remains unidentified. This sample stems from a study of PD-1 blockade in classical Hodgkin lymphoma. Findings and caveats of the study: CD4+ TCR diversity, unlike CD8+, climbed significantly by C4D1. In newly diagnosed patients, baseline TCR diversity was reportedly below that of healthy donors. Nothing has yet pinned down what causes the repertoire differences, possibly disease activity or prior therapy.

Profiling relied on immunoSEQ multiplex PCR, and the TCRdb table lists in-frame clones only, not all of them. The table shows 110,000 or so clones, with roughly 89% occurring only once. The time point denotes: cycle 4 day 1 (C4D1), after five to seven weeks of nivolumab. Every patient had relapsed following autologous stem cell transplantation, and cohorts differed in brentuximab vedotin exposure. Patients showed best responses of complete response, partial response or progressive disease. This sample comprised peripheral blood mononuclear cells (PBMCs), obtained before the fourth cycle of nivolumab. The TCR comes from a human donor with classical Hodgkin lymphoma.

The CDR3 protein is CAWSKSGASEAFF. The DNA of the CDR3 is TGTGCCTGGAGTAAGTCAGGGGCTAGTGAAGCTTTCTTT. The J gene is TRBJ1-1, the V gene TRBV30, with D possibly TRBD1 on 6 matching bases. Germline V gene lookup returns CDR1 GTSNPN and CDR2 SVGIG (reference sequence). CDR3 length equals 13 residues. Trimming left V 2 bases short and J 7 bases short, with 14 bases between.